This T cell receptor beta chain stems from a study of cytomegalovirus exposure and HLA in healthy donors. Points from the study as a whole: Listed as cytomegalovirus-associated were 164 TCR beta chains. An ancestry cluster, one associated with Asian ancestry, reportedly showed fewer N-insertions than the roughly 700-donor mean in a later analysis.

The PCR had 60 Vbeta and 13 Jbeta primers. The protocol was immunoSEQ multiplex PCR, while the TCRdb copy is restricted to in-frame clones and leaves out a portion. The sample lists approximately 190,000 clones; roughly 80% were seen once. Turning to this clone: Its specificity is not known.

The CDR3 contains 14 residues. Germline V gene data show CDR1 as SGHRS and CDR2 as YFSETQ. Trimming took 3 bases from V and 0 from J; bases not matched to a gene: 2. This chain joins TRBV5-1 and TRBJ1-2; 7 nucleotides line up with TRBD1. This TCR was sampled from a man aged 40-49 years in good health and CMV-seropositive. The sequencing input was PBMCs. Here the CDR3 DNA reads TGCGCCAGCAGCTCCGGACAGGCTAACTATGGCTACACCTTC. It is translated as CASSSGQANYGYTF. The variable domain in full, completed from reference TRBV5-1 and TRBJ1-2, reads KAGVTQTPRYLIKTRGQQVTLSCSPISGHRSVSWYQQTPGQGLQFLFEYFSETQRNKGNFPGRFSGRQFSNSRSEMNVSTLELGDSALYLCASSSGQANYGYTFGSGTRLTVV.